These 14 T cell receptor beta chains were sequenced from one sample in a study of blood T cell repertoires in COVID-19. The protocol was immunoSEQ multiplex PCR, while the TCRdb copy is restricted to in-frame clones and leaves out a portion. The repertoire holds more than 80,000 clones, with 55% to 80% as singletons. Sequences were obtained from peripheral blood. Receptors were obtained from a woman aged 55-69 years in a cohort sampled during active or convalescent COVID-19.

The rearrangement uses TRBV27 and TRBJ2-5, with D possibly TRBD1 on 5 matching bases. The CDR3 is 12 residues long. CDR1 MNHEY and CDR2 SMNVEV come from the germline V gene (reference sequence). Deletions cut 6 bases from V and 3 bases from J, with 8 bases between. CDR3 loop: CASSRQKETQYF. The CDR3 coding sequence is TGTGCCAGCAGCAGACAGAAAGAGACCCAGTACTTC.

This sequence joins TRBV7-9 and TRBJ1-2, with a weak D call TRBD1 (6 bases). The germline V gene encodes CDR1 SEHNR and CDR2 FQNEAQ (reference sequence). The length of the CDR3 is 12 residues. Trimming took 3 bases from V and 8 from J, leaving 10 bases between them. In DNA form, the CDR3 reads TGTGCCAGCAGCTTGGGGACAAGCGGCTACACCTTC. Protein product: CASSLGTSGYTF.

The rearrangement joins TRBV2 to TRBJ2-3; 7 bases align to TRBD2. There are 15 residues in the CDR3. CDR1 and CDR2 (germline): SNHLY, FYNNEI. Trimming at V came to 6 bases and at J to 2 bases, leaving 8 bases not matched to a gene. CDR3 nucleotide sequence: TGTGCCAGCAGCGCCGCTAGCGGAAACACAGATACGCAGTATTTT. This encodes CASSAASGNTDTQYF.

This clone was counted a few times. The chain uses TRBV28 and TRBJ1-5; 10 bases align to TRBD1. Germline CDR1 is MDHEN and CDR2 is SYDVKM. CDR3 length: 19 amino acids. V trimming: 3 bases; J trimming: 2 bases; junction bases outside the gene matches: 13. The CDR3 sequence: CASSFFVRQGAYGNQPQHF. For the CDR3, the DNA is TGTGCCAGCAGTTTCTTTGTGAGACAGGGGGCATACGGCAATCAGCCCCAGCATTTT.

The gene calls are TRBV6-1 and TRBJ2-7; a possible D gene is TRBD1 (6 bases). The CDR3 is 13 residues long. CDR1 is MNHNS, CDR2 SASEGT, per germline. V was pared by 3 bases and J by 7 bases, with 13 bases between. This CDR3 reads CASSELTGWEQYF. In DNA form, the CDR3 reads TGTGCCAGCAGTGAGTTGACAGGTTGGGAGCAGTACTTC.

This sequence joins TRBV6-5 and TRBJ1-2; D gene uncertain. Trimming left V 0 bases short and J 4 bases short, with 6 bases between. The CDR3 length is 13 residues. Germline values: CDR1 MNHEY, CDR2 SVGAGI. The CDR3 bases are TGTGCCAGCAGTTACTCCGACACCTATGGCTACACCTTC. Its protein is CASSYSDTYGYTF.

In DNA, the CDR3 is TGCGCCAGCAGCCAACGACAGGGTCGGACCTACAATGAGCAGTTCTTC. Translated, it gives CASSQRQGRTYNEQFF. The chain uses TRBV4-1 and TRBJ2-1; 7 bases map to TRBD1. Germline CDR1 is MGHRA and CDR2 is YSYEKL. The CDR3 length is 16 residues. The ends lost 2 bases at V and 2 bases at J; junction bases unmatched: 6.

This chain joins TRBV6-6 and TRBJ1-1; TRBD1 might be the D (5 bases). Trimming cost V 2 bases and J 6 bases, with 16 bases left between them. The CDR3 extends over 15 amino acids. CDR1 MNHNY and CDR2 SVGAGI come from the germline V gene (reference sequence). In DNA form, the CDR3 reads TGTGCCAGCAGTTACGAATCCTTGGGCAGGGCTGAAGCTTTCTTT. Protein product: CASSYESLGRAEAFF.

The J gene is TRBJ1-2, the V gene TRBV18; D unresolved. The CDR3 has 12 residues. Germline V lookup: CDR1 KGHSH, CDR2 LQKENI. The ends were cut back, 5 bases at V and 5 bases at J, with 9 bases in the middle. The DNA of the CDR3 is TGTGCCAGCTCAGCGGAGAGGTATGGCTACACCTTC. Translating it yields CASSAERYGYTF. The full variable domain, rest sourced from reference TRBV18 and TRBJ1-2, is NAGVMQNPRHLVRRRGQEARLRCSPMKGHSHVYWYRQLPEEGLKFMVYLQKENIIDESGMPKERFSAEFPKEGPSILRIQQVVRGDSAAYFCASSAERYGYTFGSGTRLTVV.

CDR3 in amino acids: CASSDFDTQETQYF. DNA of the CDR3: TGTGCCAGCAGTGATTTTGATACACAAGAGACCCAGTACTTC. The chain is built from TRBV2 and TRBJ2-5; no clear D gene. The V gene lost 3 bases and the J gene lost 2 bases, with 10 bases spanning the gap. This CDR3 comprises 14 residues. Germline loops: CDR1 SNHLY, CDR2 FYNNEI.

In this sample, this clone turned up many times. The genes are TRBV28 and TRBJ1-2; weak D call: TRBD1 (6 bases). This CDR3 contains 13 residues. Per germline, CDR1 MDHEN and CDR2 SYDVKM. The V gene lost 5 bases and the J gene lost 2 bases, with 9 bases spanning the gap. The DNA for the CDR3 is TGTGCCAGCAGTCCCACAGGGAACTATGGCTACACCTTC. It is translated as CASSPTGNYGYTF.

The chain has TRBV6-5 and TRBJ1-5; 10 positions agree with TRBD1. CDR1 MNHEY and CDR2 SVGAGI come from the germline V gene. The CDR3 covers 15 residues. V lost 5 bases, J lost 3 bases, and 4 bases stayed unmatched. This CDR3 reads CASSNRQGANQPQHF. As DNA, the CDR3 is TGTGCCAGCAGTAACCGACAGGGGGCCAATCAGCCCCAGCATTTT.

The CDR3 loop is CASSESGRDFNEQFF. The CDR3 DNA reads as TGCGCCAGCAGTGAGTCTGGCAGGGATTTCAATGAGCAGTTCTTC. The chain carries TRBV10-1 and TRBJ2-1, with D tentatively TRBD1 (5 bases). The germline V and J ends were trimmed by 0 bases and 6 bases, with 12 bases remaining between them. The CDR3 length is 15 residues. CDR1 and CDR2 (germline): WNHNN, SYGVQD (reference sequence).

This clone was recorded a few times. The chain links TRBV30 to TRBJ1-5; unclear D gene. The V and J ends lost 2 bases and 6 bases respectively, with 14 bases between them. The CDR3 extends over 14 amino acids. Germline V gene sequence: CDR1 GTSNPN, CDR2 SVGIG (reference sequence). The CDR3 loop reads CAWSTPSAGQPQHF. In DNA form, the CDR3 reads TGTGCCTGGAGTACGCCATCGGCGGGTCAGCCCCAGCATTTT.